This TCR beta chain was observed in a study of T cell clonotyping in hematopoietic cell transplantation. Study-wide findings and caveats: At the given depth, recipient repertoires were over 95% de novo clonotypes. Recipient TCR diversity dropped after transplant; expanded clonotypes rose from day 30 to 180. Higher Inverse Simpson Index values in graft donor and pretransplant recipient predicted broader posttransplant TCR diversity.

This CDR3 is 16 amino acids long. Trimming left V 3 bases short and J 3 bases short, with 14 bases between. The germline V gene encodes CDR1 SGHNT and CDR2 YENEEA. On this clone: Its target is unknown.

The assay was immunoSEQ multiplex PCR, and TCRdb's table has in-frame clones only and misses some. The table has over 35,000 clones, about 87% seen once; the top ten hold just under 2%. The sequenced material came from peripheral blood mononuclear cells. This receptor was taken from a woman aged 40 to 49 in good health. Some clones in this sample may be carry-over from other donors' samples. The V call is TRBV11-3, the J call TRBJ2-2, with D perhaps matching TRBD2 (6 bases). For the CDR3, the DNA is TGTGCCAGCAGCTTGCCAACTGGCGGGGACACCGGGGAGCTGTTTTTT. Protein sequence: CASSLPTGGDTGELFF.